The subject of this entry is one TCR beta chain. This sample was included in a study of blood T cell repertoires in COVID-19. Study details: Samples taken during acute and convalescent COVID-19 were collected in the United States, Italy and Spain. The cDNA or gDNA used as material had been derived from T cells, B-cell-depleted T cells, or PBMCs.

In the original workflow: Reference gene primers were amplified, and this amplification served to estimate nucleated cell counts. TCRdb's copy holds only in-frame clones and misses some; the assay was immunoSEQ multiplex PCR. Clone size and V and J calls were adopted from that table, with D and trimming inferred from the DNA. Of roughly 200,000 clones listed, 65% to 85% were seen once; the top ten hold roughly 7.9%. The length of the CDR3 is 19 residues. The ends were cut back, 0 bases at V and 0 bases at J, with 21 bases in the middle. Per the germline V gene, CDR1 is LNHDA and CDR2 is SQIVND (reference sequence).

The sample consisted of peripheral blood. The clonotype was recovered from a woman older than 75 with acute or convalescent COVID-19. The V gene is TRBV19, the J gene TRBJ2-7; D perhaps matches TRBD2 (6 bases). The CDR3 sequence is CASSIEGGPSVVGSYEQYF. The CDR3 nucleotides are TGTGCCAGTAGTATAGAGGGGGGACCCTCGGTGGTGGGCTCCTACGAGCAGTACTTC.